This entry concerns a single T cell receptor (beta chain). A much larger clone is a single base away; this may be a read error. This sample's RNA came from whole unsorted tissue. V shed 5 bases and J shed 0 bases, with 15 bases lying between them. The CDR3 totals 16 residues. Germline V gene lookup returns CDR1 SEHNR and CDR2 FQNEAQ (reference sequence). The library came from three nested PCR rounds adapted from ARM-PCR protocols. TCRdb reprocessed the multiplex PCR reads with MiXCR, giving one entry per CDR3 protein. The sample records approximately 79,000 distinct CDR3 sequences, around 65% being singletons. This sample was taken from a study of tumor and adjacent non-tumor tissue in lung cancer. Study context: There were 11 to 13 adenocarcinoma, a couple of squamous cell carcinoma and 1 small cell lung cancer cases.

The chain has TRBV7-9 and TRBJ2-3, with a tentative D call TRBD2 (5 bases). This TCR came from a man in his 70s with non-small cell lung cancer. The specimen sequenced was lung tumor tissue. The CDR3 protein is CASSPGEASSTDTQYF. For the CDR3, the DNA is TGTGCCAGCAGCCCCGGGGAAGCATCCAGCACAGATACGCAGTATTTT.